A selection of T cell receptor beta chains follows, all from one sample in a study of blood T cell repertoires in COVID-19. The repertoire was sequenced with immunoSEQ multiplex PCR; TCRdb's copy has only in-frame clones and lacks some. The table shows about 240,000 clones, with approximately 78% occurring only once. The sample consisted of peripheral blood. The receptors shown here come from a woman of 80 years or more with COVID-19, enrolled during active disease. CDR3s include the opening cysteine and the closing phenylalanine or tryptophan. The order of the fields is CDR3 length, V gene, J gene, D gene, clone size, CDR3 DNA, CDR3 protein. The D gene is left open where the match is weak. Size values are once, few and many counts, or a class for expanded clones, and some rows have none.

>16|TRBV4-1|TRBJ1-2|.|.
TGCGCCAGCAGCCAGGGGGCGGGGGACCCCTCCTATGGCTACACCTTC
CASSQGAGDPSYGYTF
>15|TRBV5-1|TRBJ2-6|.|.
TGCGCCAGCAGCTTGCCAGGGTCTGGGGCCAACGTCCTGACTTTC
CASSLPGSGANVLTF
>13|TRBV11-3|TRBJ2-7|.|.
TGTGCCAGCAGCTTTGGCAGGAACGACGAGCAGTACTTC
CASSFGRNDEQYF
>15|TRBV7-6|TRBJ2-3|TRBD2|.
TGTGCCAGCGCCCCTGGGCGGGGGGGCCCCTACACGCAGTATTTT
CASAPGRGGPYTQYF
>14|TRBV7-6|TRBJ1-4|TRBD1|few
TGTGCCAGCAGCTCGGGACAGGGGCTTGAAAAACTGTTTTTT
CASSSGQGLEKLFF
>14|TRBV5-4|TRBJ2-7|TRBD2|.
TGTGCCAGCAGCGCCGGGACTAGAGGCTACGAGCAGTACTTC
CASSAGTRGYEQYF
>13|TRBV7-7|TRBJ1-1|.|once
TGTGCTAGCAGCCGCACACAGGGAACTGAAGCTTTCTTT
CASSRTQGTEAFF
>17|TRBV6-4|TRBJ2-5|.|.
TGTGCCAGCAGTGACGGCCCCGTGACAGGCATAGGAGAGACCCAGTACTTC
CASSDGPVTGIGETQYF
>14|TRBV6-5|TRBJ1-4|.|once
TGTGCCAGCAGTTACCGGTGGACAGCTGAAAAACTGTTTTTT
CASSYRWTAEKLFF
>12|TRBV3-1/TRBV3-2|TRBJ1-1|.|.
TGTGCCAGCAGCCACTCCGGGACTAAAGCTTTCTTT
CASSHSGTKAFF
>15|TRBV28|TRBJ1-4|.|.
TGTGCCAGCAGTTTATACGGCGGGGAAAATGAAAAACTGTTTTTT
CASSLYGGENEKLFF
>15|TRBV3-1/TRBV3-2|TRBJ2-3|TRBD2|.
TGTGCCAGCAGCCAATATGCTCTCGGGAGGGATACGCAGTATTTT
CASSQYALGRDTQYF
>13|TRBV23-1|TRBJ1-1|.|once
TGCGCCAGCAGCCCTCGGGGGAACACTGAAGCTTTCTTT
CASSPRGNTEAFF
>16|TRBV5-1|TRBJ2-3|TRBD2|.
TGCGCCAGCAGCTTAACAGCGGGAGTGGGCACAGATACGCAGTATTTT
CASSLTAGVGTDTQYF
>12|TRBV5-1|TRBJ2-2|.|.
TGCGCCAGCAGCTTCGGGACCGGGGAGCTGTTTTTT
CASSFGTGELFF
>15|TRBV7-2|TRBJ1-2|TRBD1|.
TGTGCCAGCAGCTTAGGGACAGGAGGGGGAAGAGGCTACACCTTC
CASSLGTGGGRGYTF
>15|TRBV6-5|TRBJ1-6|TRBD1|.
TGTGCCAGCAGTCTACAAGGGGGCAGGGATTCACCCCTCCACTTT
CASSLQGGRDSPLHF
>17|TRBV15|TRBJ2-6|.|once
TGTGCCACCAGCAGAAAGGGGCCCTACTCTGGGGCCAACGTCCTGACTTTC
CATSRKGPYSGANVLTF
>16|TRBV12-5|TRBJ2-7|TRBD1|.
TGTGCTAGTGGTCTCGGACAGGGGTCTTATCCAAACGAGCAGTACTTC
CASGLGQGSYPNEQYF
>16|TRBV2|TRBJ2-5|.|.
TGTGCCAGCAGTGAAATAAGGGGGTTGGGCGGGCAGACCCAGTACTTC
CASSEIRGLGGQTQYF
>14|TRBV19|TRBJ1-6|.|.
TGTGCCAGTAGTACCCAACAGGGTCTGACACCCCTCCACTTT
CASSTQQGLTPLHF
>16|TRBV9|TRBJ1-4|.|once
TGTGCCAGCAGCCCCCACCCCGAGGTTAAAAATGAAAAACTGTTTTTT
CASSPHPEVKNEKLFF
>18|TRBV27|TRBJ1-6|.|.
TGTGCCAGCAGTTTACGCGGGTCGGCCGGGGCCTATAATTCACCCCTCCACTTT
CASSLRGSAGAYNSPLHF